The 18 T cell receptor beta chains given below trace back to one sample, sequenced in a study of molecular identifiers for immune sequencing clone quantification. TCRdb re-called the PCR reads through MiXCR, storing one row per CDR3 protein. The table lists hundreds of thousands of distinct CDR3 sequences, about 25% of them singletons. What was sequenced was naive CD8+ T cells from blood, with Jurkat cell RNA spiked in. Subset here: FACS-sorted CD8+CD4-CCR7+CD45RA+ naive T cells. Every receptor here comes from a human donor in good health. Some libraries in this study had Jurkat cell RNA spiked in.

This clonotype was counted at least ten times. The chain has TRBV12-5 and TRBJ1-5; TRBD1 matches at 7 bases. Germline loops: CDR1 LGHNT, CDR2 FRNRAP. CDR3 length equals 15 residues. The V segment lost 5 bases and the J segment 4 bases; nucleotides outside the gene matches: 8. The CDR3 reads CASGMTGFGNQPQHF. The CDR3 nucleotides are TGTGCTAGTGGTATGACAGGGTTTGGGAATCAGCCCCAGCATTTT.

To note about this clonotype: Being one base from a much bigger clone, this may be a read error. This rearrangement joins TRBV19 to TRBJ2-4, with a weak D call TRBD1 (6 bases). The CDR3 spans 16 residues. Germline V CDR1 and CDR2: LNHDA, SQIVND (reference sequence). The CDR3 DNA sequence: TGTGCCAGTAGTATAGCTGGGGGCAACACCAAAACCATTCAGTACTTC. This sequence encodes CASSIAGGNTKTIQYF.

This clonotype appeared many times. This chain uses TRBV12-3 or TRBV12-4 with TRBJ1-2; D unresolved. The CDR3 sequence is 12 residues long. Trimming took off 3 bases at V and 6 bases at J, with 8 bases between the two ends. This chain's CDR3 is CASSFGQNGYTF. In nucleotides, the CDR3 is TGTGCCAGCAGTTTTGGTCAGAATGGCTACACCTTC.

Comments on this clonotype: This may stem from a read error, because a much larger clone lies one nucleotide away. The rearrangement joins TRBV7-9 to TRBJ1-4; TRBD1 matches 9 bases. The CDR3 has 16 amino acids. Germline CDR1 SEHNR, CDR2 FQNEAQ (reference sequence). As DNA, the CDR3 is TGTGCCAGCAGCCCCAGGACAGGGGAAACTAATGGAAAACTGTTTTTT. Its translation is CASSPRTGETNGKLFF.

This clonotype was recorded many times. CDR3: CASSGRTPEAIYF. The CDR3 DNA reads TGTGCCAGCAGCGGGAGGACCCCCGAGGCCATATATTTT. This chain links TRBV7-8 with TRBJ1-3; D unclear. Deletions cut 5 bases from V and 11 bases from J, with 16 bases between. CDR1 is SGHVS and CDR2 is FQNEAQ in the germline V gene. This CDR3 region has 13 residues.

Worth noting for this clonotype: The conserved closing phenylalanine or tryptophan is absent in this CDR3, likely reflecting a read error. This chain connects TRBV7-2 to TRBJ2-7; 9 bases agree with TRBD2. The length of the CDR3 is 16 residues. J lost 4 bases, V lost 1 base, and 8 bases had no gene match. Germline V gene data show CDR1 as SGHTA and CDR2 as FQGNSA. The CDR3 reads CASSLGSSGIAYEQYL. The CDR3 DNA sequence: TGTGCCAGCAGCTTAGGGTCTAGCGGGATAGCATACGAGCAGTACTTG.

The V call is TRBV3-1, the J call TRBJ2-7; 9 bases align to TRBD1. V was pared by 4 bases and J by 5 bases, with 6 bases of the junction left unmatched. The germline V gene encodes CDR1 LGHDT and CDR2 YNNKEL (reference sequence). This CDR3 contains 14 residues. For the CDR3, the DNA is TGTGCCAGCAGCCCGACAGGGGGTCACCACGAGCAGTACTTC. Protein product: CASSPTGGHHEQYF.

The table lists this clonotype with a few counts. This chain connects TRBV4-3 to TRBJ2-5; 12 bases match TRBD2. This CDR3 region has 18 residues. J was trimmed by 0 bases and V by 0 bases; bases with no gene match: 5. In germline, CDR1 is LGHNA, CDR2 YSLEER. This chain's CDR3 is CASSQDITSGRYQETQYF. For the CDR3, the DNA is TGCGCCAGCAGCCAAGATATCACTAGCGGGAGGTACCAAGAGACCCAGTACTTC.

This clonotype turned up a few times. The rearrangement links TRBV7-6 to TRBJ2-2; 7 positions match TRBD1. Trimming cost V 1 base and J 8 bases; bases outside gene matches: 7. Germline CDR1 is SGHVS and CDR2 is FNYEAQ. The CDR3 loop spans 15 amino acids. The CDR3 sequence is CASSLGTGVSGELFF. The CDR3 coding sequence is TGTGCCAGCAGCTTAGGCACAGGGGTTTCGGGGGAGCTGTTTTTT. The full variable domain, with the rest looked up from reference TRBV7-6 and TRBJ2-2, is GAGVSQSPRYKVTKRGQDVALRCDPISGHVSLYWYRQALGQGPEFLTYFNYEAQQDKSGLPNDRFSAERPEGSISTLTIQRTEQRDSAMYRCASSLGTGVSGELFFGEGSRLTVL.

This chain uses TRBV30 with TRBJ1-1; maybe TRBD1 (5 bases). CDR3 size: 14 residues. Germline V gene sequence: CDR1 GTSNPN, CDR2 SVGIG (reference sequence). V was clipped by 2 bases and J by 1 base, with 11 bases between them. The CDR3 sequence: CAWSRDGQNTEAFF. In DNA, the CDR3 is TGTGCCTGGAGTCGGGACGGCCAGAACACTGAAGCTTTCTTT.

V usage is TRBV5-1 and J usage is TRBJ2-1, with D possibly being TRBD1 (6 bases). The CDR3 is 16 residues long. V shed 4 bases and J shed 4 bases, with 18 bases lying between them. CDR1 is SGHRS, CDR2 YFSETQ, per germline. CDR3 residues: CASSGATGGSYNEQFF. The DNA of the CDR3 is TGCGCCAGCAGCGGGGCGACAGGAGGATCATACAATGAGCAGTTCTTC. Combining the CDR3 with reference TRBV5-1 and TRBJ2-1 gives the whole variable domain KAGVTQTPRYLIKTRGQQVTLSCSPISGHRSVSWYQQTPGQGLQFLFEYFSETQRNKGNFPGRFSGRQFSNSRSEMNVSTLELGDSALYLCASSGATGGSYNEQFFGPGTRLTVL.

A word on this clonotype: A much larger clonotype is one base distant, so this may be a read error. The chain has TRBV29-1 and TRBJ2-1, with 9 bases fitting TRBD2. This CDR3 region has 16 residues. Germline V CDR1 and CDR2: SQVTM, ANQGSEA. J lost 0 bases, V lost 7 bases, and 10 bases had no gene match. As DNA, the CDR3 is TGCAGCGCTTTAGCGGGAGTGCCGAGCTCCTACAATGAGCAGTTCTTC. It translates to CSALAGVPSSYNEQFF.

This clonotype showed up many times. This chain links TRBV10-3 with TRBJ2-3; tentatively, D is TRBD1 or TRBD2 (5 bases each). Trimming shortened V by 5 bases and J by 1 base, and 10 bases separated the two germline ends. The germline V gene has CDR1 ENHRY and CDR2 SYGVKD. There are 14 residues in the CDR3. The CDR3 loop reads CAISQGTRTDTQYF. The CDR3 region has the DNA TGTGCCATCAGTCAAGGGACGCGCACAGATACGCAGTATTTT.

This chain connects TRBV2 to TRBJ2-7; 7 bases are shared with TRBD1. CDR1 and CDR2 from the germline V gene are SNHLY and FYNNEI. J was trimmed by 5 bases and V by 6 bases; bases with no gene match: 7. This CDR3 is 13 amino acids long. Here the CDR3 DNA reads TGTGCCAGCAGGAACAGGGGCGGCCACGAGCAGTACTTC. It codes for CASRNRGGHEQYF.

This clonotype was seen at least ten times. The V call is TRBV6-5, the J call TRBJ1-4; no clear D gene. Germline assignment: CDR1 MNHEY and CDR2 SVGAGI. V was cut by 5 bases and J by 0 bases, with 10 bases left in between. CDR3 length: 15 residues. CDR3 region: CASSPSTATNEKLFF. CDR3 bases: TGTGCCAGCAGTCCCTCAACGGCAACTAATGAAAAACTGTTTTTT.

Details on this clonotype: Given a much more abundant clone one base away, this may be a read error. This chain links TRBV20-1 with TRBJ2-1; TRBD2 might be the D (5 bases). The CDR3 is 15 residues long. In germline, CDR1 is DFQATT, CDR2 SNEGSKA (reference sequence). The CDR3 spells CSAREVPTPRTEQSF. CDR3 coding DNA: TGCAGTGCTAGAGAGGTCCCGACCCCGAGGACTGAGCAGTCCTTC.

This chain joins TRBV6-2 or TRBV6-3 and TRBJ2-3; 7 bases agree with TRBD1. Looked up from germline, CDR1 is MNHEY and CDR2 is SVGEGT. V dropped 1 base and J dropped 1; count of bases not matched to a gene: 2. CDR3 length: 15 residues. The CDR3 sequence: CASSYYGQGTDTQYF. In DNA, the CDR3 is TGTGCCAGCAGTTACTACGGACAGGGCACAGATACGCAGTATTTT.

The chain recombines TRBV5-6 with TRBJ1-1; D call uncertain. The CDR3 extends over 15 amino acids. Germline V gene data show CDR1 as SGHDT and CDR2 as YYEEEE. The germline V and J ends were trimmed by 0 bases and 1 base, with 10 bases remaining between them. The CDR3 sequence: CASSLAARKNTEAFF. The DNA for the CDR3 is TGTGCCAGCAGCTTGGCCGCCAGGAAGAACACTGAAGCTTTCTTT. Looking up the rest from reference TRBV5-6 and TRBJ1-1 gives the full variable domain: DAGVTQSPTHLIKTRGQQVTLRCSPKSGHDTVSWYQQALGQGPQFIFQYYEEEERQRGNFPDRFSGHQFPNYSSELNVNALLLGDSALYLCASSLAARKNTEAFFGQGTRLTVV.